These 15 T cell receptor beta chains were all obtained from the same sample, sequenced in a study of CD8+CD57+ T cells in acquired aplastic anemia. Previously, flow cytometry had revealed CD8+CD57+ cell expansion in the patients chosen for sequencing. Genomic DNA, the template, was used for profiling of the TCR beta VDJ and CDR3. One entry per CDR3 protein results from TCRdb running MiXCR on the reads. The profile covers about 98,000 distinct CDR3 sequences, with roughly two thirds appearing a single time and 55% to 65% taken by the ten largest. The sample was sorted CD4+, CD8+, or CD8+CD57+ T cells (not recorded which) from PBMCs. These receptors came from a human donor with aplastic anemia.

The rearrangement uses TRBV29-1 and TRBJ1-1; 8 nucleotides agree with TRBD1. J gave up 1 base and V 4 bases, and 2 bases lay outside the gene matches. CDR3 size: 13 residues. Germline CDR1 SQVTM, CDR2 ANQGSEA. Written as DNA, the CDR3 is TGCAGCGTTGCCGGACAGGGGAACACTGAAGCTTTCTTT. As protein: CSVAGQGNTEAFF.

DNA for the CDR3: TGTGCCAGCAGCCCCCGCCCGGGACAGGGAGAGACCCAGTACTTC. This translates into CASSPRPGQGETQYF. The rearrangement joins TRBV7-3 to TRBJ2-5; 9 bases are a match to TRBD1. Germline V CDR1 and CDR2: SGHTA, FQGTGA. There are 15 residues in the CDR3. V was clipped by 5 bases and J by 4 bases; unmatched bases: 8.

V usage is TRBV5-1 and J usage is TRBJ1-1; D uncertain. Germline CDR1 and CDR2: SGHRS and YFSETQ. Trimming removed 0 bases at V and 3 bases at J, with 9 bases between. The CDR3 contains 14 residues. CDR3 nucleotides: TGCGCCAGCAGCTTGGACCTTCGGGACACTGAAGCTTTCTTT. This encodes CASSLDLRDTEAFF.

V is TRBV7-3 and J is TRBJ1-1; TRBD1 is a possible D gene (5 bases). The V gene's germline CDR1 is SGHTA and CDR2 FQGTGA. This CDR3 is built from 13 residues. Between the trimmed V and J ends, which lost 5 bases and 5 bases, there was a span of 12 bases. The CDR3 region is CASSADGGTEAFF. Here the CDR3 DNA reads TGTGCCAGCAGCGCCGATGGGGGGACTGAAGCTTTCTTT. Based on the CDR3 plus reference TRBV7-3 and TRBJ1-1, the full variable domain is GAGVSQTPSNKVTEKGKYVELRCDPISGHTALYWYRQSLGQGPEFLIYFQGTGAADDSGLPNDRFFAVRPEGSVSTLKIQRTERGDSAVYLCASSADGGTEAFFGQGTRLTVV.

This clonotype is medium-sized. The DNA for the CDR3 is TGCAGTGCTAGGGGGGACAGGGAGACCTACGAGCAGTACTTC. Translating it yields CSARGDRETYEQYF. J is TRBJ2-7 and V is TRBV20-1, with TRBD1 matching over 9 bases. After removal of 3 bases from V and 2 bases from J, the junction contained 5 bases not matched to a gene. This CDR3 region has 14 residues. The germline CDR1 and CDR2 sequences are DFQATT and SNEGSKA (reference sequence).

V gene TRBV12-3 or TRBV12-4 combines with J gene TRBJ2-5, with D perhaps TRBD1 or TRBD2 (5 bases each). Trimming pared 2 bases from V and 5 bases from J, leaving 9 bases between. CDR3 length: 13 amino acids. This CDR3 is CASSLSGTETQYF. The CDR3 nucleotides read TGTGCCAGCAGTTTATCAGGGACGGAGACCCAGTACTTC.

This chain uses TRBV10-2 with TRBJ2-7; 9 bases align to TRBD2. This CDR3 has 13 residues. Germline V gene data show CDR1 as WSHSY and CDR2 as SAAADI. V lost 7 bases, J lost 3 bases, and 4 bases stayed unmatched. DNA of the CDR3: TGCGCCAGCATGTCGCGGGGGGGCTACGAGCAGTACTTC. Encoded protein: CASMSRGGYEQYF.

This clonotype occurred a few times. At one end, the junction sequence differs from germline, possibly due to a read error. The V and J genes are TRBV2 and TRBJ1-1; D ambiguous. CDR3 length: 11 residues. Germline CDR1 SNHLY, CDR2 FYNNEI. CDR3 sequence reads: CASSGDTEAFF. CDR3 DNA: TGTGCCAGTAGTGGGGACACTGAAGCTTTCTTT. Filled out from reference TRBV2 and TRBJ1-1, the complete variable domain reads EPEVTQTPSHQVTQMGQEVILRCVPISNHLYFYWYRQILGQKVEFLVSFYNNEISEKSEIFDDQFSVERPDGSNFTLKIRSTKLEDSAMYFCASSGDTEAFFGQGTRLTVV.

This clonotype appeared once. The chain employs TRBV2 and TRBJ2-1, with D possibly TRBD2 on 7 matching bases. V was cut by 5 bases and J by 4 bases, with 15 bases left in between. CDR1 is SNHLY, CDR2 FYNNEI, per germline. The CDR3 runs 15 residues. The CDR3 loop is CASSLLRGTYNEQFF. The CDR3 DNA follows: TGTGCCAGCAGTCTCCTGCGGGGGACATACAATGAGCAGTTCTTC. The full variable domain, with the rest looked up from reference TRBV2 and TRBJ2-1, is EPEVTQTPSHQVTQMGQEVILRCVPISNHLYFYWYRQILGQKVEFLVSFYNNEISEKSEIFDDQFSVERPDGSNFTLKIRSTKLEDSAMYFCASSLLRGTYNEQFFGPGTRLTVL.

The rearrangement links TRBV4-2 to TRBJ1-1, with D tentatively TRBD1 (6 bases). The V gene's germline CDR1 is LGHNA and CDR2 YNFKEQ. Trimming removed 4 bases from V and 2 bases from J, with 14 bases in between. This CDR3 spans 15 amino acids. CDR3 nucleotide sequence: TGTGCCAGCAGCCTCGAACAGGACAGCAACACTGAAGCTTTCTTT. Translation gives CASSLEQDSNTEAFF.

The CDR3 nucleotides read TGTGCCAGCAGTTTAGCGAGCGGTTCACCCCTCCACTTT. The encoded protein is CASSLASGSPLHF. V gene TRBV12-3 or TRBV12-4 combines with J gene TRBJ1-6; D not resolved. The CDR3 runs to 13 residues. With 0 bases removed from V and 9 bases from J, the gap between germline ends came to 6 bases.

This chain connects TRBV20-1 to TRBJ1-2; D ambiguous. There are 15 residues in the CDR3. Germline V gene lookup returns CDR1 DFQATT and CDR2 SNEGSKA (reference sequence). Trimming pared 0 bases from V and 1 base from J, leaving 12 bases between. The CDR3 sequence is CSARDPSGRNYGYTF. Here the CDR3 DNA reads TGCAGTGCTAGAGATCCGTCAGGTCGTAACTATGGCTACACCTTC.

The chain is built from TRBV19 and TRBJ1-1; D unclear. The germline gives CDR1 LNHDA, CDR2 SQIVND (reference sequence). This CDR3 is built from 15 residues. V was pared by 7 bases and J by 4 bases, with 19 bases between. DNA of the CDR3: TGTGCCAGTACCTTCGACCACGGGCGTGCCACTGAAGCTTTCTTT. It encodes CASTFDHGRATEAFF. Looking up the rest from reference TRBV19 and TRBJ1-1 gives the full variable domain: DGGITQSPKYLFRKEGQNVTLSCEQNLNHDAMYWYRQDPGQGLRLIYYSQIVNDFQKGDIAEGYSVSREKKESFPLTVTSAQKNPTAFYLCASTFDHGRATEAFFGQGTRLTVV.

The chain uses TRBV10-3 and TRBJ2-7; weak D call: TRBD2 (5 bases). The germline gives CDR1 ENHRY, CDR2 SYGVKD. Trimming took 2 bases from V and 7 from J, leaving 9 bases between them. This CDR3 has 12 amino acids. CDR3 coding DNA: TGTGCCATCAGTGAGGCGGGTAGAGAGCAGTACTTC. Translated, it gives CAISEAGREQYF.

This clonotype was seen many times. The rearrangement links TRBV6-1 to TRBJ1-4; 7 bases are a match to TRBD1. The germline V gene encodes CDR1 MNHNS and CDR2 SASEGT. This CDR3 region has 14 residues. J gave up 3 bases and V 6 bases, and 4 bases lay outside the gene matches. This chain's CDR3 is CASRHRGSNEKLFF. CDR3 DNA: TGTGCCAGCAGGCACAGGGGATCTAATGAAAAACTGTTTTTT.